This T cell receptor (beta chain) emerged from a study of cytomegalovirus exposure and HLA in healthy donors (dated by TCRdb to about 2017). A note on the overall study: In an earlier analysis of approximately 640 of the donors, approximately 260 Gb of sequence data and 100 million or so unique TCR beta sequences from roughly 200 million T cells were reported. Using immunosequencing, the study profiled T cell repertoires from around 670 subjects and related those repertoires to cytomegalovirus serostatus. An earlier analysis of several hundred of the donors applied high-throughput TCR beta sequencing to assess whether each TCR beta V gene segment acted as functional or pseudogenic. The study was designed to test whether signatures of past pathogen exposure could be identified by cataloging public T cell receptors. Both class I and class II loci were covered by HLA typing, at four-digit resolution. Along with the approximately 700-subject first cohort, a separate validation cohort of over a hundred different subjects was used. Among 350 to 400 genotyped donors of the cohort, an average of approximately 240,000 unique TCR beta nucleotide sequences were sequenced per donor, approximately 20% of them non-productive. An early release covering more than 500 HLA-typed donors comprised about 320 gigabases of sequencing data and some 79 million unique TCR sequences. Donor age, sex, ethnicity and CMV serostatus were collected together with the repertoire data. Of the approximately 400 genotyped donors, 65% to 90% were placed in the genetic ancestry cluster associated with self-reported Caucasian donors. All discovery cohort repertoires had been generated using a single sequencing platform. A handful of DR-DQ haplotypes were handled as single units for association and clustering because linkage in the cohort was strong. A later analysis re-examined previously published TCR beta repertoires from roughly 650 donors and added high-resolution HLA genotyping to investigate patterns of TCR occurrence. The study combined high-throughput TCR immunosequencing, statistical association of individual TCRs with disease status, and machine learning to predict cytomegalovirus infection status. Typing coverage varied by locus: roughly 629-630 donors for A, B, C, DRB1 and DQB1; roughly 510 for DQA1; about 590 for DPA1; around 490 for DPB1. Genome-wide SNP genotypes for about three fifths of the roughly 700 donors were used in a later genetic analysis, which treated that subset as a discovery cohort. The later analysis used no new phenotypic data to find candidate immune exposures, relying instead on TCR beta sequences and their occurrence across donors. Broader findings and caveats from the paper: A cluster of highly shared sequence variants was judged likely to represent a technical artifact of the sequencing pipeline. Some IMGT-functional V segments, including TRBV6-2 and TRBV6-3, could not be distinguished by the 87-base-pair reads and were therefore excluded. Because HLA typing was unavailable for some donors at each locus, only the typed subset was used in association tests. At a false discovery rate of 0.05, a later analysis linked some 18,000 TCR beta sequences to specific HLA alleles. V-gene and J-gene trimming of TCR beta chains was associated with a missense DCLRE1C variant in a later genetic analysis, and the association was replicated in an independent cohort. Sequencing depth was assumed to be roughly uniform across donors in the presence/absence analyses, though that assumption may not hold. Compared with the roughly 670-donor mean, donors in an Asian-associated ancestry cluster had fewer N-insertions in productive TCRs, according to a later genetic analysis. A later analysis found that most CMV-associated TCR beta chains appeared HLA-restricted, with HLA associations seemingly driven largely by CMV exposure. In an earlier analysis of approximately 590 of the donors, most TCR beta V segments appeared in productive rearrangements about 87% or about 30% of the time, broadly matching IMGT annotations. A further reported finding was that TCR beta sequences accurately predicted the HLA-A and HLA-B alleles for most subjects in the first cohort. The only immune exposure information available for the cohort was CMV serostatus. Linkage disequilibrium might explain the correlated functional status among segregating V segments, but an unknown experimental factor could not be ruled out. The study listed 150 to 200 TCR beta chains as associated with cytomegalovirus. Three of the identified cytomegalovirus-associated TCR beta chains were confirmed in vitro to be specific for cytomegalovirus antigens. According to a later analysis, TCR association rates differed among HLA loci, with DRB1 alleles showing the most associated TCRs and HLA-C alleles showing the fewest. In this cohort, only TCR beta chains were sequenced, and detectable features were limited by the absence of alpha or paired-chain data. According to a later analysis, parvovirus B19, influenza, CMV and Epstein-Barr virus appeared linked to several top co-occurrence clusters. Assigning TCR associations to individual alleles was difficult when HLA alleles, especially DR and DQ, strongly co-occurred. Because counts were too low, some 17 rarely observed V segments, including chromosome 9 orphons, were excluded from the earlier analysis of about 500 of the donors. In a later analysis, HLA-associated TCR beta chains were found to be more clonally expanded and to have lower generation probabilities than equally common non-associated chains. The classifier was reported to diagnose cytomegalovirus status with high specificity and sensitivity in both the original and validation cohorts. Across donors, most TCR sequences were observed very rarely, whereas some public TCRs were present in many individuals. The authors suggested that the approach could potentially be generalized to other disease states and immunological phenotypes.

Receptor libraries were prepared by the immunoSEQ multiplex PCR assay. For the multiplex PCR, a mixture combining 60 forward primers for TCR Vbeta segments and 13 reverse primers for TCR Jbeta segments was used. The CDR3 region of rearranged TCR beta genes was amplified from genomic DNA by a multiplex PCR assay. The amplified TCR beta libraries were sequenced on the Illumina HiSeq System as 87-base-pair reads. The published analysis was carried out like this. Across the roughly 600 repertoires, a later analysis counted some 80 million unique TCR beta chains, roughly 11 million of which were shared by at least two donors. A nearest-neighbor algorithm error-corrected the raw reads and collapsed the reads into unique sequences, merging closely related sequences to remove PCR and sequencing errors. V, D and J gene segments were assigned by aligning CDR3 sequences to IMGT reference sequences. For a sequence to be retained, a match of at least six nucleotides was required to both a V gene segment and a J gene segment. Rearrangements were classified as productive when the CDR3 lacked stop codons and remained in frame with V and J, and all other rearrangements were classified as non-productive. CDR3 was defined according to IMGT convention as the region running from the second conserved V-encoded cysteine to the conserved J-encoded phenylalanine. In an earlier analysis of roughly 610 of the donors, sequences lacking an unambiguous match to a single V gene segment were excluded. An earlier analysis of about 590 of the donors classified V segments as functional when productive rearrangements were above 56.7% and as segregating when the standard deviation between donors was above 5%. A statistical classification framework was built to diagnose cytomegalovirus status from the catalog of TCR beta chain sequences. In a later analysis, TCR nucleotide sequences were compared against IMGT/GENE-DB human TR gene sequences so that V and J genes could be assigned. A later analysis assigned CDR3 sequences and most-parsimonious VDJ recombination scenarios with the TCRdist pipeline. A later analysis defined each TCR beta chain by its CDR3 amino acid sequence plus V-gene family, and excluded reads lacking a unique V-gene family. In a later analysis, 500 to 700 highly shared, low-generation-probability nucleotide sequences were removed to address suspected cross-contamination and a sequencing artifact. In a later analysis, a clonal expansion index was calculated for each public chain from normalized within-repertoire ranks of inferred template counts. A later analysis computed generation probabilities with a VDJ recombination model fitted to out-of-frame rearrangements, and checked the results against IGoR. Hypergeometric tests were used in a later analysis to score TCR-TCR, TCR-HLA and TCR-CMV co-occurrence, with a repertoire-size bias correction applied to the TCR pairs. In a later analysis, false discovery rates were estimated by permuting HLA or CMV assignments 20 times. In a later analysis, co-occurring TCRs were grouped with DBSCAN, and TCRdist sequence similarity was added when clustering was performed within HLA-allele-positive subsets. Repertoires with fewer than 30,000 or more than 120,000 public chains, plus five repertoires with anomalous nucleotide sharing, were excluded from co-occurrence clustering. As stored in TCRdb, this immuneACCESS dataset retains in-frame rearrangements with V and J assigned. A fraction of the clones does not appear; measured against another copy, unresolved V genes explain less than half of the discrepancy, and the remainder lacks a known reason. V and J calls and clone size are those listed in that table; D and trimming were worked out from the DNA. This sample comprises around 200,000 clones, less than 80% of them detected only once. The ten largest clones take up 0.2% to 0.25% of the sample.

In total, roughly 670 healthy bone marrow donors made up the cohort. Cohort members were all nominally healthy when sampled, although unrecorded immune exposures were likely present. The donor tested CMV seronegative, placing the donor among the 350 to 400 seronegative members of the cohort. Every donor gave a peripheral blood sample, and the peripheral blood mononuclear cells from that sample were used for TCR beta sequencing. Genomic DNA was extracted from the blood cell samples with the Qiagen DNeasy Blood Extraction Kit. Comments on this clone: Its antigen remains unidentified. No base quality information exists; no much larger clone differs at one position.

CDR1 and CDR2 (SGHRS, YFSETQ) derive from the germline V gene. V is clipped by 0 bases and J by 3 bases, and the sequence between their germline boundaries is 10 bases long. The CDR3 spans 14 residues, from the cysteine through the phenylalanine. Of the read, only the CDR3 DNA is kept; its 42 bases are in frame from base 1. This sequence originates from a girl aged 2-10 years in good health and CMV-seronegative. The sequence joins TRBV5-1 to TRBJ2-7; the D gene cannot be resolved reliably. Input material: PBMCs. The DNA reads TGCGCCAGCAGCTTGGGCGGCGGAGACTACGAGCAGTACTTC. The resulting protein is CASSLGGGDYEQYF. With all but the CDR3 taken from the reference TRBV5-1 and TRBJ2-7 genes, the full variable domain is: KAGVTQTPRYLIKTRGQQVTLSCSPISGHRSVSWYQQTPGQGLQFLFEYFSETQRNKGNFPGRFSGRQFSNSRSEMNVSTLELGDSALYLCASSLGGGDYEQYFGPGTRLTVT.